Listed below are T cell receptor beta chains from one sample, sequenced in a study of OX40 agonist ivuxolimab in advanced cancers. Produced via immunoSEQ multiplex PCR; TCRdb's table is partial and in-frame only. The sample records under 20,000 clones, 83% being singletons. Here the sequenced sample was CD4+ or CD8+ T cells sorted from blood, taken in a trial of the OX40 agonist ivuxolimab. All receptors derive from an adult with an advanced solid tumor such as melanoma, head and neck, liver or kidney cancer. The CDR3 runs from the conserved cysteine through the conserved F or W. A D gene is named only where the DNA matches it firmly. Not all rows give a size; the values are once, few, many and, for expanded clones, a class.

TRBJ1-2 . TRBV25-1 TRBD1 CASSEGQFYGYTF TGTGCCAGCAGTGAGGGACAGTTCTATGGCTACACCTTC
TRBJ1-3 . TRBV2 TRBD1 CASRGPGQGYHSGNTIYF TGTGCCAGCAGAGGACCGGGACAGGGGTACCACTCTGGAAACACCATATATTTT
TRBJ2-7 . TRBV9 . CASSPRVAASYEQYF TGTGCCAGCAGCCCCAGGGTAGCGGCTTCCTACGAGCAGTACTTC
TRBJ2-1 . TRBV7-2 . CASSPVGGYNEQFF TGTGCCAGCAGCCCAGTGGGGGGTTACAATGAGCAGTTCTTC
TRBJ2-7 . TRBV7-9 . CASSLWGTPTYEQYF TGTGCCAGCAGCCTTTGGGGGACACCTACCTACGAGCAGTACTTC
TRBJ2-7 . TRBV10-2 . CASSESTTPDADYEQYF TGCGCCAGCAGTGAGTCGACGACCCCGGACGCCGACTACGAGCAGTACTTC
TRBJ2-7 . TRBV7-9 TRBD1 CASSLPVGGTGDPYEQYF TGTGCCAGCAGCCTCCCCGTGGGCGGGACAGGGGACCCCTACGAGCAGTACTTC
TRBJ1-2 few TRBV6-6 . CASSPSRVTNYGYTF TGTGCCAGCAGTCCCTCCCGAGTTACTAACTATGGCTACACCTTC
TRBJ1-5 . TRBV27 . CASSYGIYQPQHF TGTGCCAGCAGTTACGGAATTTATCAGCCCCAGCATTTT
TRBJ2-7 . TRBV28 . CASSSRPGTAYEQYF TGTGCCAGCAGTTCGCGGCCCGGGACCGCCTACGAGCAGTACTTC
TRBJ1-2 . TRBV2 . CASTTPKYQDYGYTF TGTGCCAGCACCACACCAAAGTACCAGGACTATGGCTACACCTTC
TRBJ1-5 . TRBV5-6 . CASSLALNSNQPQHF TGTGCCAGCAGCTTGGCGCTGAATAGCAATCAGCCCCAGCATTTT
TRBJ2-7 . TRBV29-1 . CSVEEAGREQYF TGCAGCGTTGAAGAGGCAGGGCGTGAGCAGTACTTC
TRBJ2-7 . TRBV10-2 . CASSESLGPSYEQYF TGCGCCAGCAGTGAGTCGCTAGGACCGTCCTACGAGCAGTACTTC
TRBJ1-2 . TRBV9 . CASSVGSYGYTF TGTGCCAGCAGCGTAGGGTCCTATGGCTACACCTTC
TRBJ1-3 . TRBV2 TRBD1 CASSKGASRYTIYF TGTGCCAGCAGTAAGGGGGCATCTAGGTACACCATATATTTT
TRBJ1-2 . TRBV28 TRBD1 CASNLQGTYGYTF TGTGCCAGCAACCTACAGGGGACCTATGGCTACACCTTC
TRBJ2-7 once TRBV11-1 . CASSLAVGIYEQYF TGTGCCAGCAGCTTAGCTGTCGGGATCTACGAGCAGTACTTC
TRBJ1-1 . TRBV28 . CASRPNTGKRNTEAFF TGTGCCAGCAGGCCGAACACAGGGAAAAGGAACACTGAAGCTTTCTTT
TRBJ1-2 . TRBV11-2 . CASSLGASRYGYTF TGTGCCAGCAGCTTAGGGGCCAGTCGGTATGGCTACACCTTC
TRBJ1-2 . TRBV27 . CASSLELGADGYTF TGTGCCAGCAGTTTGGAGTTGGGGGCGGACGGCTACACCTTC
TRBJ1-1 . TRBV19 . CASSITDRREAFF TGTGCCAGTAGTATAACGGACCGGAGAGAAGCTTTCTTT
TRBJ2-4 . TRBV27 TRBD1 CASSDLPGQGTENIQYF TGTGCCAGCAGTGACTTACCGGGACAGGGAACGGAAAACATTCAGTACTTC
TRBJ2-1 . TRBV7-6 . CASSLYGWAGSEQFF TGTGCCAGCAGCTTATATGGGTGGGCGGGTAGTGAGCAGTTCTTC
TRBJ2-3 . TRBV9 . CASSGSTDTQYF TGTGCCAGCAGCGGTAGCACAGATACGCAGTATTTT
TRBJ2-5 . TRBV27 . CASSPGGLQETQYF TGTGCCAGCAGTCCCGGGGGGCTACAAGAGACCCAGTACTTC
TRBJ1-4 . TRBV6-6 . CASSYSIQGGEKLFF TGTGCCAGCAGTTACTCGATACAGGGCGGGGAAAAACTGTTTTTT
TRBJ1-1 . TRBV7-3 . CASSGGLGAFF TGTGCCAGCAGCGGGGGCTTAGGAGCTTTCTTT
TRBJ1-6 . TRBV29-1 . CSVEPLPRQELGSPLHF TGCAGCGTTGAACCACTACCGAGACAGGAGTTGGGTTCACCCCTCCACTTT
TRBJ1-5 . TRBV19 . CASSIVTGPFQPQHF TGTGCCAGTAGTATAGTTACAGGGCCGTTTCAGCCCCAGCATTTT
TRBJ2-1 . TRBV5-4 TRBD2 CASSSDGGAYNEQFF TGTGCCAGCAGCTCGGACGGGGGGGCCTACAATGAGCAGTTCTTC
TRBJ2-5 . TRBV27 . CASSLTRSSQETQYF TGTGCCAGCAGTTTAACGAGGTCGAGCCAAGAGACCCAGTACTTC
TRBJ1-2 . TRBV15 TRBD1 CATSRAVIDRGQDGYTF TGTGCCACCAGCAGAGCGGTTATAGACAGGGGGCAGGATGGCTACACCTTC
TRBJ2-7 . TRBV7-9 . CASSGQGSYEQYF TGTGCCAGCAGTGGTCAGGGCTCCTACGAGCAGTACTTC
TRBJ2-6 . TRBV9 . CASSVESGYGANVLTF TGTGCCAGCAGCGTAGAGTCAGGGTATGGGGCCAACGTCCTGACTTTC
TRBJ2-5 . TRBV29-1 . CSVEDTETDQETQYF TGCAGCGTTGAAGACACCGAAACTGACCAAGAGACCCAGTACTTC
TRBJ2-3 . TRBV7-8 TRBD1 CASRGSMGWTGDEDTQYF TGTGCCAGCCGGGGGTCGATGGGTTGGACAGGGGATGAAGATACGCAGTATTTT
TRBJ1-1 . TRBV7-6 . CASSLEGLMNTEAFF TGTGCCAGCAGCTTAGAAGGGCTTATGAACACTGAAGCTTTCTTT
TRBJ1-2 . TRBV7-9 . CASSNLWGSGRANYGYTF TGTGCCAGCAGCAACCTTTGGGGGTCGGGCAGGGCAAACTATGGCTACACCTTC
TRBJ2-1 . TRBV6-5 . CASSYTPSDEQFF TGTGCCAGCAGTTACACCCCTTCCGATGAGCAGTTCTTC
TRBJ1-4 . TRBV7-9 . CASSHGAVTNEKLFF TGTGCCAGCAGCCATGGGGCAGTAACGAATGAAAAACTGTTTTTT
TRBJ2-7 once TRBV5-6 . CASSLPGEREQYF TGTGCCAGCAGCCTCCCTGGCGAGCGCGAGCAGTACTTC
TRBJ2-1 . TRBV4-3 TRBD2 CASSPQRGGINEQFF TGCGCCAGCAGCCCACAGCGGGGGGGTATCAATGAGCAGTTCTTC
TRBJ2-7 . TRBV28 . CASSLGRLEQYF TGTGCCAGCAGTCTCGGACGTCTAGAGCAGTACTTC
TRBJ1-1 . TRBV6-4 . CASSEGPNTEAFF TGTGCCAGCAGCGAGGGCCCGAACACTGAAGCTTTCTTT